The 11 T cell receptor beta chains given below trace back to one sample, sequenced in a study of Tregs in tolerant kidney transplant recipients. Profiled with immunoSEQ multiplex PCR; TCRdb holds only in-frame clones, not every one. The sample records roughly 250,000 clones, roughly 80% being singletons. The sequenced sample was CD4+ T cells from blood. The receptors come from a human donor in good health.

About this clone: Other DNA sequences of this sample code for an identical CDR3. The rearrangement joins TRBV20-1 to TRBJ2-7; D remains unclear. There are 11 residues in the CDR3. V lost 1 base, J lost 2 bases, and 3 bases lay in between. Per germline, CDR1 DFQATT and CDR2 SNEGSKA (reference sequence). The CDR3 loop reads CSARGPYEQYF. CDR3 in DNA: TGCAGTGCTAGAGGCCCCTACGAGCAGTACTTC.

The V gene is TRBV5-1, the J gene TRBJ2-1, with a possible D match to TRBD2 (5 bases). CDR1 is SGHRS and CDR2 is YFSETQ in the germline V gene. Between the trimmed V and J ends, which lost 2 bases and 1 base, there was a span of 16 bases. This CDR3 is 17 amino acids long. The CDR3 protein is CASSLVLGLNSYNEQFF. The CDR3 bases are TGCGCCAGCAGCTTAGTCCTCGGACTCAATTCCTACAATGAGCAGTTCTTC.

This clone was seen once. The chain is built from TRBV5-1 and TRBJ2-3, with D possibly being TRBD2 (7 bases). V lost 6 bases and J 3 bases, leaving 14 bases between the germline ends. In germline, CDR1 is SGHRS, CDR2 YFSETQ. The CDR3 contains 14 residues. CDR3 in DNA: TGCGCCAGCACCCCGGGGGGCGGGACAGATACGCAGTATTTT. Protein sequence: CASTPGGGTDTQYF.

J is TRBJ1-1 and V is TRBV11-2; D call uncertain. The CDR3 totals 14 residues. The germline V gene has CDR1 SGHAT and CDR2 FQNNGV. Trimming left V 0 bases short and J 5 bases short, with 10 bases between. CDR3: CASSLDPGWTEAFF. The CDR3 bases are TGTGCCAGCAGCTTAGACCCGGGTTGGACTGAAGCTTTCTTT.

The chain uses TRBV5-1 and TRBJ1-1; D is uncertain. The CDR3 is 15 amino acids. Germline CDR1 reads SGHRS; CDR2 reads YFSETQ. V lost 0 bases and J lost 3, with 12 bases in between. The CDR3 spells CASSLAIGGDTEAFF. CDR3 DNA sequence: TGCGCCAGCAGCTTGGCGATCGGCGGGGACACTGAAGCTTTCTTT. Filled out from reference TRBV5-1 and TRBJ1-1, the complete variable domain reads KAGVTQTPRYLIKTRGQQVTLSCSPISGHRSVSWYQQTPGQGLQFLFEYFSETQRNKGNFPGRFSGRQFSNSRSEMNVSTLELGDSALYLCASSLAIGGDTEAFFGQGTRLTVV.

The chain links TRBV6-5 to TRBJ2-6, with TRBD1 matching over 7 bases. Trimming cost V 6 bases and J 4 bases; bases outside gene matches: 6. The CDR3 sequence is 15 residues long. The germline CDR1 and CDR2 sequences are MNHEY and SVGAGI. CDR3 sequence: CASSSRGPGANVLTF. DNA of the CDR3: TGTGCCAGCAGCTCAAGGGGGCCAGGGGCCAACGTCCTGACTTTC.

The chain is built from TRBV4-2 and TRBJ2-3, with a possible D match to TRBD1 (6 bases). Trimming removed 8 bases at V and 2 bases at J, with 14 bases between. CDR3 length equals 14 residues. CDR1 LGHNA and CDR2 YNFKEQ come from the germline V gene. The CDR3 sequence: CASHAGTPTDTQYF. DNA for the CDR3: TGTGCCAGCCATGCCGGGACACCCACAGATACGCAGTATTTT.

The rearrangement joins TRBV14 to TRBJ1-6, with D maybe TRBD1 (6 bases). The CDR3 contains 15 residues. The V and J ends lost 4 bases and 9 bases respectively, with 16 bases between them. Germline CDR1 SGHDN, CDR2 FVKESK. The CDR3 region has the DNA TGTGCCAGCAGCCCAGTGAGCAGGGGTCTTTCACCCCTCCACTTT. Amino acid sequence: CASSPVSRGLSPLHF.

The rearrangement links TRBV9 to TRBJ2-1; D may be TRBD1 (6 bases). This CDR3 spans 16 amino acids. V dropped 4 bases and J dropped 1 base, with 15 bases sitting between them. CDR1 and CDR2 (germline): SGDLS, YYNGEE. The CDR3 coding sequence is TGTGCCAGCAGCTCAGAGGTCAGGGGATCCTACAATGAGCAGTTCTTC. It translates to CASSSEVRGSYNEQFF.

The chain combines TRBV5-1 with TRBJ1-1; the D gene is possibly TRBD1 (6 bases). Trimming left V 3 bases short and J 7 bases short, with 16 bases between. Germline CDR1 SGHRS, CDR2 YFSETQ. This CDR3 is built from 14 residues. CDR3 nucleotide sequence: TGCGCCAGCAGCTCTCAGGGGTGGGACGGTGAAGCTTTCTTT. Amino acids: CASSSQGWDGEAFF.

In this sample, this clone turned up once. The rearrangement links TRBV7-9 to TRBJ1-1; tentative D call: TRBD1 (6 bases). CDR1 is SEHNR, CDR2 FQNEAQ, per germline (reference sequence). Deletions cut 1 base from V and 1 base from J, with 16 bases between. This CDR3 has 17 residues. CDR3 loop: CASSLGRDTRWNTEAFF. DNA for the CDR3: TGTGCCAGCAGCTTAGGCCGGGACACCAGATGGAACACTGAAGCTTTCTTT.